These 28 T cell receptor beta chains were sequenced from one sample in a study of cytomegalovirus exposure and HLA in healthy donors. PCR used 60 Vbeta primers and 13 Jbeta primers. Measured with immunoSEQ multiplex PCR; TCRdb has only the in-frame clones, and not every one. This sample's table reports 130,000 or so clones. Material for sequencing was PBMCs. These receptors all stem from a woman in her late teens or twenties in good health and CMV-seronegative.

The genes are TRBV19 and TRBJ1-5; D is perhaps TRBD1 (6 bases). Trimming stripped 6 bases from V and 1 base from J, with 10 bases between. Germline V gene data show CDR1 as LNHDA and CDR2 as SQIVND (reference sequence). The CDR3 has 14 amino acids. The CDR3 loop is CASSGGGSNQPQHF. CDR3 nucleotide sequence: TGTGCCAGTAGCGGTGGGGGCAGCAATCAGCCCCAGCATTTT.

The rearrangement joins TRBV29-1 to TRBJ2-5, with 10 bases that match TRBD2. Germline CDR1 reads SQVTM; CDR2 reads ANQGSEA. This CDR3 region has 14 residues. V was clipped by 4 bases and J by 2 bases; unmatched bases: 4. CDR3 in amino acids: CSVAPSGRQETQYF. The CDR3, as DNA: TGCAGCGTTGCCCCTAGCGGGAGACAAGAGACCCAGTACTTC.

V and J are TRBV2 and TRBJ1-2, with D maybe TRBD1 (5 bases). The germline V gene has CDR1 SNHLY and CDR2 FYNNEI. The CDR3 runs 13 residues. The germline V and J ends were trimmed by 8 bases and 7 bases, with 17 bases remaining between them. CDR3 sequence reads: CASGPARAFGYTF. The CDR3 DNA reads as TGTGCCAGCGGCCCCGCCAGGGCCTTTGGCTACACCTTC.

V usage is TRBV6-5 and J usage is TRBJ2-7; D is unresolved. The CDR3 runs 11 residues. V lost 4 bases and J 2 bases, leaving 3 bases between the germline ends. Germline V lookup: CDR1 MNHEY, CDR2 SVGAGI. The CDR3 nucleotides read TGTGCCAGCAGTTCTACCTACGAGCAGTACTTC. This codes for CASSSTYEQYF.

Comments on this clone: The junction differs from germline at one of its ends, possibly a read error. The chain links TRBV27 to TRBJ2-7; TRBD2 matches at 7 bases. The CDR3 covers 16 residues. Germline CDR1 is MNHEY and CDR2 is SMNVEV (reference sequence). CDR3 nucleotide sequence: TGTGCCAGCAGTCGGACGCCGTCGACTAGCTCCCACGAGCAGTACTTC. It codes for CASSRTPSTSSHEQYF.

This chain connects TRBV4-1 to TRBJ2-2, with a weak D call TRBD2 (5 bases). The CDR3 runs 17 residues. Deletions cut 0 bases from V and 6 bases from J, with 17 bases between. CDR1 and CDR2 from the germline V gene are MGHRA and YSYEKL. CDR3 region: CASSQDSVREVPGELFF. The CDR3, as DNA: TGCGCCAGCAGCCAAGATAGCGTTCGCGAGGTGCCCGGGGAGCTGTTTTTT.

The V gene is TRBV19, the J gene TRBJ1-1; TRBD1 aligns across 8 bases. The junction had 2 bases not matched to a gene; V was cut back by 2 bases and J by 0 bases. The germline gives CDR1 LNHDA, CDR2 SQIVND (reference sequence). The CDR3 spans 15 residues. This CDR3 is CASSITGGLNTEAFF. CDR3 in DNA: TGTGCCAGTAGTATAACAGGGGGACTGAACACTGAAGCTTTCTTT.

The chain has TRBV5-4 and TRBJ1-2; 7 bases map to TRBD1. CDR3 length: 14 amino acids. Trimming took 0 bases from V and 6 from J; bases not matched to a gene: 5. Germline V gene lookup returns CDR1 SGHNT and CDR2 YYREEE (reference sequence). This chain's CDR3 is CASSLDDRAHGYTF. The CDR3 nucleotides are TGTGCCAGCAGCTTGGATGACAGGGCACATGGCTACACCTTC.

The V and J genes are TRBV9 and TRBJ1-2, with D perhaps TRBD1 (5 bases). V shed 0 bases and J shed 3 bases, with 12 bases lying between them. Germline V lookup: CDR1 SGDLS, CDR2 YYNGEE. The CDR3 consists of 15 residues. CDR3 region: CASSVDQGVDYGYTF. The CDR3 DNA reads as TGTGCCAGCAGCGTAGATCAGGGTGTAGACTATGGCTACACCTTC.

V usage is TRBV30 and J usage is TRBJ1-1, with TRBD1 matching 7 bases. CDR1 and CDR2 (germline): GTSNPN, SVGIG (reference sequence). The CDR3 loop spans 12 amino acids. Losses at the gene ends were 7 bases for V and 3 bases for J; bases not matched to a gene: 5. CDR3 DNA: TGTGCCTTAGGGACAGTCTACACTGAAGCTTTCTTT. This translates into CALGTVYTEAFF. Looking up the rest from reference TRBV30 and TRBJ1-1 gives the full variable domain: SQTIHQWPATLVQPVGSPLSLECTVEGTSNPNLYWYRQAAGRGLQLLFYSVGIGQISSEVPQNLSASRPQDRQFILSSKKLLLSDSGFYLCALGTVYTEAFFGQGTRLTVV.

The chain links TRBV2 to TRBJ2-3; D perhaps matches TRBD1 (5 bases). With 6 bases removed from V and 6 bases from J, the gap between germline ends came to 13 bases. In germline, CDR1 is SNHLY, CDR2 FYNNEI. The CDR3 spans 13 residues. The CDR3 loop reads CASSQIGVDTQYF. As DNA, the CDR3 is TGTGCCAGCAGCCAGATAGGGGTGGATACGCAGTATTTT.

The genes are TRBV5-4 and TRBJ2-2; 9 bases are shared with TRBD1. Germline CDR1 and CDR2: SGHNT and YYREEE (reference sequence). The CDR3 totals 14 residues. V dropped 4 bases and J dropped 6; count of bases not matched to a gene: 4. For the CDR3, the DNA is TGTGCCAGCAGCCAACAGGGGGCCGCCGGGGAGCTGTTTTTT. It yields the protein CASSQQGAAGELFF.

This chain uses TRBV29-1 with TRBJ2-7, with D possibly being TRBD1 (5 bases). The CDR3 is 12 residues long. The germline V gene encodes CDR1 SQVTM and CDR2 ANQGSEA. The V and J ends lost 7 bases and 2 bases respectively, with 12 bases between them. CDR3 residues: CSGQTAPYEQYF. DNA of the CDR3: TGCAGCGGACAGACAGCTCCCTACGAGCAGTACTTC.

The rearrangement joins TRBV11-2 to TRBJ1-1; D possibly corresponds to TRBD1 (6 bases). Germline-derived CDR1 and CDR2 are SGHAT and FQNNGV. Between the trimmed V and J ends, which lost 5 bases and 5 bases, there was a span of 15 bases. The length of the CDR3 is 14 residues. This CDR3 reads CASSQRGSGTEAFF. The CDR3 DNA reads TGTGCCAGCAGCCAGAGGGGGTCGGGAACTGAAGCTTTCTTT.

J is TRBJ1-1 and V is TRBV28; D is possibly TRBD1 (6 bases). Trimming shortened V by 5 bases and J by 1 base, and 11 bases separated the two germline ends. The length of the CDR3 is 14 residues. Per germline, CDR1 MDHEN and CDR2 SYDVKM. Here the CDR3 DNA reads TGTGCCAGCAGTGACAGGAGGCAGAACACTGAAGCTTTCTTT. Protein: CASSDRRQNTEAFF. Together with reference TRBV28 and TRBJ1-1, the CDR3 gives the full variable domain: DVKVTQSSRYLVKRTGEKVFLECVQDMDHENMFWYRQDPGLGLRLIYFSYDVKMKEKGDIPEGYSVSREKKERFSLILESASTNQTSMYLCASSDRRQNTEAFFGQGTRLTVV.

The rearrangement uses TRBV9 and TRBJ2-7; TRBD2 aligns across 7 bases. Per the germline V gene, CDR1 is SGDLS and CDR2 is YYNGEE. V lost 0 bases, J lost 3 bases, and 6 bases stayed unmatched. The CDR3 covers 15 residues. In nucleotides, the CDR3 is TGTGCCAGCAGCGTAGGGGAGGGTGGCTACTACGAGCAGTACTTC. Amino acids: CASSVGEGGYYEQYF.

The V gene is TRBV20-1, the J gene TRBJ2-5; D uncertain. The CDR3 totals 11 residues. CDR1 and CDR2 from the germline V gene are DFQATT and SNEGSKA (reference sequence). With 8 bases removed from V and 0 bases from J, the gap between germline ends came to 7 bases. CDR3 sequence reads: CSLENQETQYF. The DNA of the CDR3 is TGCAGTCTAGAGAACCAAGAGACCCAGTACTTC.

The chain couples TRBV5-8 to TRBJ1-5; 8 bases agree with TRBD1. With 4 bases clipped from V and 4 bases from J, the junction kept 7 bases outside the gene matches. This CDR3 region has 15 residues. Germline V gene lookup returns CDR1 SGHTS and CDR2 YDEGEE. The chain's CDR3 is CASSLEGQENQPQHF. In DNA form, the CDR3 reads TGTGCCAGCAGCCTGGAGGGACAGGAAAATCAGCCCCAGCATTTT.

In DNA, the CDR3 is TGTGCCAGTAGTATTACGACTAGCGGGAGTTTTAGAAATGAGCAGTTCTTC. This translates into CASSITTSGSFRNEQFF. The rearrangement uses TRBV19 and TRBJ2-1, with 12 bases that match TRBD2. CDR3 length: 17 residues. V lost 3 bases to trimming and J lost 7 bases; unmatched junction nucleotides: 10. Germline values: CDR1 LNHDA, CDR2 SQIVND (reference sequence).

The chain combines TRBV6-1 with TRBJ2-4, with no clear D. The CDR3 is made up of 13 amino acids. Per germline, CDR1 MNHNS and CDR2 SASEGT. Deletions cut 7 bases from V and 3 bases from J, with 10 bases between. Here the CDR3 reads CASNPRSKNIQYF. The CDR3, as DNA: TGTGCCAGCAATCCGAGGAGCAAAAACATTCAGTACTTC.

The rearrangement joins TRBV7-8 to TRBJ2-3; 8 bases fit TRBD2. With V trimmed by 5 bases and J by 6 bases, 13 bases remained unmatched. Germline V gene data show CDR1 as SGHVS and CDR2 as FQNEAQ. The CDR3 has 16 amino acids. The CDR3 sequence: CASSPSGTRRSDTQYF. Here the CDR3 DNA reads TGTGCCAGCAGCCCCTCCGGGACTAGAAGATCGGATACGCAGTATTTT. Variable domain in full (rest from reference TRBV7-8 and TRBJ2-3): GAGVSQSPRYKVAKRGQDVALRCDPISGHVSLFWYQQALGQGPEFLTYFQNEAQLDKSGLPSDRFFAERPEGSVSTLKIQRTQQEDSAVYLCASSPSGTRRSDTQYFGPGTRLTVL.

This chain uses TRBV2 with TRBJ1-3, with no clear D. Germline V gives CDR1 SNHLY, CDR2 FYNNEI. This CDR3 has 14 residues. V lost 5 bases, J lost 0 bases, and 8 bases lay in between. The DNA for the CDR3 is TGTGCCAGCAGTCTACAGAACTCTGGAAACACCATATATTTT. Translation gives CASSLQNSGNTIYF.

The rearrangement joins TRBV29-1 to TRBJ1-1, with D uncertain. From germline, CDR1 is SQVTM and CDR2 ANQGSEA. V was shortened by 8 bases and J by 0 bases, with 7 bases between the two germline ends. The CDR3 totals 11 residues. The CDR3 sequence is CSPSMNTEAFF. CDR3 bases: TGCAGCCCTAGCATGAACACTGAAGCTTTCTTT.

The J gene is TRBJ1-1, the V gene TRBV29-1, with unresolved D. V was cut by 8 bases and J by 0 bases, with 13 bases left in between. In germline, CDR1 is SQVTM, CDR2 ANQGSEA. This CDR3 is 13 amino acids long. The chain's CDR3 is CSFRGQMNTEAFF. The CDR3 nucleotides read TGCAGCTTCCGCGGGCAAATGAACACTGAAGCTTTCTTT.

This CDR3 is CASSLLVAAAYEQYF. In nucleotides, the CDR3 is TGTGCCAGCAGCTTATTAGTAGCGGCGGCCTACGAGCAGTACTTC. This chain uses TRBV11-2 with TRBJ2-7, with D maybe TRBD2 (6 bases). CDR1 and CDR2 (germline): SGHAT, FQNNGV. Between the trimmed V and J ends, which lost 2 bases and 2 bases, there was a span of 13 bases. The CDR3 is made up of 15 amino acids.

The rearrangement joins TRBV5-5 to TRBJ2-7; D is unresolved. CDR1 SGHKS and CDR2 YYEKEE come from the germline V gene (reference sequence). The CDR3 is 12 amino acids. V was trimmed by 4 bases and J by 4 bases, leaving 9 bases between them. In nucleotides, the CDR3 is TGTGCCAGCAGCGCCAGAAGTTACGAGCAGTACTTC. Its protein is CASSARSYEQYF.

J is TRBJ2-5 and V is TRBV30, with 13 bases fitting TRBD2. The CDR3 extends over 15 amino acids. V gave up 2 bases and J gave up 5 bases; unmatched junction bases: 5. Germline V CDR1 and CDR2: GTSNPN, SVGIG (reference sequence). The CDR3 nucleotides are TGTGCCTGGAGTACCACTAGCGGGAGGGCTGAGACCCAGTACTTC. Translation gives CAWSTTSGRAETQYF.

The rearrangement joins TRBV28 to TRBJ2-7; 12 bases line up with TRBD2. CDR3 length: 18 residues. V lost 6 bases and J lost 10; bases outside the gene matches: 22. The germline V gene encodes CDR1 MDHEN and CDR2 SYDVKM. CDR3 loop: CASSPPPPRLAGELDQYV. In DNA form, the CDR3 reads TGTGCCAGCAGCCCACCTCCACCTCGACTAGCGGGAGAATTAGACCAGTACGTC.